Presented here are 12 T cell receptor beta chains from one specimen sequenced in a study of beta chain features in type 1 diabetes. The study's findings and limits: Significant though moderate, a shortening of TCRB CDR3s appeared in all four CD4+ subsets of Type 1 diabetes patients.

The investigators reverse transcribed all of the isolated RNA, so they sequenced expressed TCRB transcripts. Sequencing used immunoSEQ multiplex PCR; TCRdb keeps in-frame clones, though not all of them. The top ten clones hold about 0.015% of a sample with 300,000 to 350,000 clones, less than 15% of them seen once. Their recognized antigens are unknown. The source material was naive CD4+ T cells from blood. Every receptor here comes from a woman under 30 with type 1 diabetes.

V usage is TRBV18 and J usage is TRBJ2-5; 9 bases line up with TRBD1. J gave up 5 bases and V 1 base, and 5 bases lay outside the gene matches. This CDR3 region has 15 residues. CDR1 is KGHSH, CDR2 LQKENI, per germline. DNA for the CDR3: TGTGCCAGCTCACCACGGGGACAGGGTCAGGAGACCCAGTACTTC. Amino acid sequence: CASSPRGQGQETQYF.

This clone was counted only a few times. The DNA of the CDR3 is TGTGCCAGCAGCCAACAGAATGAGCAGTTCTTC. This translates into CASSQQNEQFF. This chain connects TRBV7-2 to TRBJ2-1; D remains ambiguous. Trimming stripped 5 bases from V and 7 bases from J, with 6 bases between. Germline lookup yields CDR1 SGHTA and CDR2 FQGNSA. The CDR3 has 11 amino acids.

The DNA of the CDR3 is TGTGCCAGCAGCGGCGACAGGGATGTAGAGACCCAGTACTTC. As protein: CASSGDRDVETQYF. The chain has TRBV9 and TRBJ2-5; 7 bases agree with TRBD1. J lost 4 bases, V lost 3 bases, and 6 bases had no gene match. Per germline, CDR1 SGDLS and CDR2 YYNGEE. CDR3 length equals 14 residues.

In this sample, this clone turned up a few times. The V call is TRBV2, the J call TRBJ2-5, with D unclear. CDR3 length: 13 residues. CDR1 and CDR2 from the germline V gene are SNHLY and FYNNEI. The V end lost 4 bases, the J end lost 5 bases, and 11 bases lay between the germline ends. CDR3 nucleotide sequence: TGTGCCAGCAGTGGTCGAGCGTGGGAGACCCAGTACTTC. Its protein is CASSGRAWETQYF.

CDR3 DNA: TGTGCCTGGAGCCTCGGGACAGGCTCTGAAGCTTTCTTT. This gives the protein CAWSLGTGSEAFF. This chain joins TRBV30 and TRBJ1-1; 8 bases fit TRBD1. Germline CDR1 GTSNPN, CDR2 SVGIG (reference sequence). The CDR3 covers 13 residues. J lost 6 bases, V lost 3 bases, and 6 bases had no gene match.

This chain connects TRBV7-9 to TRBJ2-7; D is perhaps TRBD1 (6 bases). V lost 8 bases and J 3 bases, leaving 20 bases between the germline ends. CDR1 is SEHNR and CDR2 is FQNEAQ in the germline V gene (reference sequence). This CDR3 is 15 amino acids long. Here the CDR3 DNA reads TGTGCCAGCTCCCCTTTTGGCAGGGGAGACTACGAGCAGTACTTC. Translated: CASSPFGRGDYEQYF.

This chain links TRBV6-6 with TRBJ1-2, with D tentatively TRBD1 (5 bases). This CDR3 is 15 amino acids long. V was cut by 5 bases and J by 1 base, with 14 bases left in between. CDR1 and CDR2 from the germline V gene are MNHNY and SVGAGI (reference sequence). The CDR3 DNA follows: TGTGCCAGCAGTCGGGGGACGGAGAATAACTATGGCTACACCTTC. This codes for CASSRGTENNYGYTF.

The rearrangement uses TRBV29-1 and TRBJ2-1; 9 bases match TRBD1. CDR3 length equals 15 residues. The J segment lost 4 bases and the V segment lost 2 bases, leaving 6 bases of the junction unmatched. Germline CDR1 SQVTM, CDR2 ANQGSEA. CDR3 protein: CSVESRDRVYNEQFF. CDR3 nucleotides: TGCAGCGTTGAATCCCGGGACAGGGTTTACAATGAGCAGTTCTTC.

The V and J genes are TRBV18 and TRBJ1-2, with D perhaps TRBD1 (5 bases). The CDR3 is 14 amino acids. CDR1 is KGHSH and CDR2 is LQKENI in the germline V gene. V was cut by 3 bases and J by 13 bases, with 21 bases left in between. This chain's CDR3 is CASSPGGRQSSFTF. The DNA for the CDR3 is TGTGCCAGCTCACCGGGAGGCCGACAGTCATCGTTCACCTTC.

V and J are TRBV5-6 and TRBJ2-7; TRBD2 is a possible D gene (6 bases). CDR3 size: 16 residues. V lost 3 bases and J lost 2, with 18 bases in between. Germline assignment: CDR1 SGHDT and CDR2 YYEEEE. The CDR3 reads CASSSPGRNSPYEQYV. CDR3 coding DNA: TGTGCCAGCAGCTCTCCAGGGAGGAATTCCCCCTACGAGCAGTACGTC.

V and J are TRBV18 and TRBJ2-1; 9 positions agree with TRBD2. The V and J ends lost 5 bases and 13 bases, in that order; junction bases with no gene match: 9. The CDR3 length is 13 residues. Germline V lookup: CDR1 KGHSH, CDR2 LQKENI. CDR3 coding DNA: TGTGCCAGCTCAGCCAGACTAGCGGAAGACCAGTTCTTC. Protein sequence: CASSARLAEDQFF. Full variable domain (remainder filled in from reference TRBV18 and TRBJ2-1): NAGVMQNPRHLVRRRGQEARLRCSPMKGHSHVYWYRQLPEEGLKFMVYLQKENIIDESGMPKERFSAEFPKEGPSILRIQQVVRGDSAAYFCASSARLAEDQFFGPGTRLTVL.

The chain carries TRBV27 and TRBJ2-1; the match to TRBD1 covers 9 bases. V shed 10 bases, J shed 1 base, and the junction held 5 bases outside the gene matches. CDR1 is MNHEY and CDR2 is SMNVEV in the germline V gene (reference sequence). There are 14 residues in the CDR3. The CDR3 loop reads CAIGQGRSYNEQFF. CDR3 coding DNA: TGTGCCATTGGACAGGGGAGGTCCTACAATGAGCAGTTCTTC.